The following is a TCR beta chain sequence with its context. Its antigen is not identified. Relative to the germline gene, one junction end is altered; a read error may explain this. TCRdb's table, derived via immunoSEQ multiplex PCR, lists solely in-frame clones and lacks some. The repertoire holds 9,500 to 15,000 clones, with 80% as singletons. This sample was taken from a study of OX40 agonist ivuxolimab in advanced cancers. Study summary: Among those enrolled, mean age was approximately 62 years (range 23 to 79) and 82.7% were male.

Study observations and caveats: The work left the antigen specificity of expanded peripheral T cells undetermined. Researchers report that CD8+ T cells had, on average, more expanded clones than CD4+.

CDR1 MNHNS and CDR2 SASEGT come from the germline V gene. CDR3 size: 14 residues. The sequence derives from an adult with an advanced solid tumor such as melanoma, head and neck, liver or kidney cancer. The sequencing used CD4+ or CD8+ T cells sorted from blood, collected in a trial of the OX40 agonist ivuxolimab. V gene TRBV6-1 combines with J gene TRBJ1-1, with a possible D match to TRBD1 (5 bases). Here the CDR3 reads CAISGEGRGSEAFF. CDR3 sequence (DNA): TGTGCCATCAGTGGAGAAGGTCGGGGCTCTGAAGCTTTCTTT.